This T cell receptor beta chain was observed in a study of CXCR3-negative and CXCR3-positive naive CD8 T cells. Points from the study as a whole: Naive subsets had comparable surface CD5, so TRB CDR3 properties gauged TCR strength. CXCR3 expression partially decreased after cryopreservation; most assays used fresh PBMCs.

About this clonotype: Antigen: not known.

TRB cDNA was prepared as libraries by UMI-labeled 5' RACE. TCRdb processed the 5' RACE reads again and assigns one entry to each CDR3 protein, with no DNA. The listing records 92,000 or so distinct CDR3 sequences. CD45RO-CCR7+CD27+CD95- cells counted as naive CD8+ T cells. The receptor comes from a human donor in good health. Some clones in this sample may be carry-over from other donors' samples. Sample: naive CXCR3- CD8+ T cells from blood. The subset was: CD45RO-CCR7+CD27+CD95- naive CD8+ T cells lacking CXCR3 (TNR3-).

The CDR3 loop reads CASSLGTVNQPQHF. The chain uses TRBV12-3 or TRBV12-4 and TRBJ1-5; no DNA is available, so the TRBD1 call from TCRdb remains unchecked. CDR3 length: 14 residues.